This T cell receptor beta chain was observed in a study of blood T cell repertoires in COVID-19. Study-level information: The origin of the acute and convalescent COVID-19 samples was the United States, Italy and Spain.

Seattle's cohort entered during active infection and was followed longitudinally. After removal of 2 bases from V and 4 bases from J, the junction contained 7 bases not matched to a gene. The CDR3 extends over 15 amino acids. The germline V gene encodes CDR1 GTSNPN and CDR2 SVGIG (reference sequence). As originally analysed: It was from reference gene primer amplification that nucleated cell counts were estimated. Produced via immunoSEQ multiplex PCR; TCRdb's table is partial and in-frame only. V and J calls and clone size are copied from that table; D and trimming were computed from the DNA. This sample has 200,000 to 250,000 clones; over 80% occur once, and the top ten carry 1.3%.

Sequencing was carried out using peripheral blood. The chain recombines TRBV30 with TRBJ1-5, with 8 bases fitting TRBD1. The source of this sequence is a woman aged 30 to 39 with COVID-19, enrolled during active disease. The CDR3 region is CAWSSRTGRNQPQHF. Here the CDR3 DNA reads TGTGCCTGGAGTAGTAGGACAGGGAGGAATCAGCCCCAGCATTTT. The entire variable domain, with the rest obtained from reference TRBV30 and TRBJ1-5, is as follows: SQTIHQWPATLVQPVGSPLSLECTVEGTSNPNLYWYRQAAGRGLQLLFYSVGIGQISSEVPQNLSASRPQDRQFILSSKKLLLSDSGFYLCAWSSRTGRNQPQHFGDGTRLSIL.